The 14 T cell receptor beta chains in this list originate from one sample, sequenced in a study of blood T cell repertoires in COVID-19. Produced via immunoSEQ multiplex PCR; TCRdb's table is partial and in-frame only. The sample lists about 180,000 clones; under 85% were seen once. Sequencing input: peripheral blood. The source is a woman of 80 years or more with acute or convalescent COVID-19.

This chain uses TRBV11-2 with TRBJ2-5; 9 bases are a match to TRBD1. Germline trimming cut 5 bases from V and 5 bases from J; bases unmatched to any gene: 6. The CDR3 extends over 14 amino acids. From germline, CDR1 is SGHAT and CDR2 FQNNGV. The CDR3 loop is CASSNRDRVETQYF. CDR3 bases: TGTGCCAGCAGCAACCGGGACAGGGTGGAGACCCAGTACTTC.

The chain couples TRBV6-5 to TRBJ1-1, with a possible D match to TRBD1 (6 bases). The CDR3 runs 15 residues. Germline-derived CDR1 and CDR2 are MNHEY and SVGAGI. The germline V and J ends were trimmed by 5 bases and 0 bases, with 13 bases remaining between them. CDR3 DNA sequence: TGTGCCAGCAGTCTAAACAGGGTCATGAACACTGAAGCTTTCTTT. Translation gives CASSLNRVMNTEAFF.

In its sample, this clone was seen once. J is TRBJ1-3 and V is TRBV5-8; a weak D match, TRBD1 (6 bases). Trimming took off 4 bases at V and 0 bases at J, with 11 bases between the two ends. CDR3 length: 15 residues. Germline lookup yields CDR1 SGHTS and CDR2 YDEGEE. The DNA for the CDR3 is TGTGCCAGCAGCCTCATACAGGGCTCTGGAAACACCATATATTTT. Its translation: CASSLIQGSGNTIYF.

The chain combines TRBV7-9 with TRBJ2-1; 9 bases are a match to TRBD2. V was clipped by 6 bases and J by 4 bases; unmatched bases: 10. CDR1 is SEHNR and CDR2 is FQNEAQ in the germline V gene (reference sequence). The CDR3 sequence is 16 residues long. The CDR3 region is CASSPIAGARYNEQFF. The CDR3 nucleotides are TGTGCCAGCAGTCCGATAGCGGGAGCGCGGTACAATGAGCAGTTCTTC.

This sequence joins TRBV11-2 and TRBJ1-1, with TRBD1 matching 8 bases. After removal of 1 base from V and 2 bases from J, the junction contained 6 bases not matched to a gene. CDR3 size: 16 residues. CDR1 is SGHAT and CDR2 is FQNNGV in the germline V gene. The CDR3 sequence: CASSLGGTGTNTEAFF. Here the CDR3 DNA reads TGTGCCAGCAGCTTAGGAGGGACAGGTACTAACACTGAAGCTTTCTTT.

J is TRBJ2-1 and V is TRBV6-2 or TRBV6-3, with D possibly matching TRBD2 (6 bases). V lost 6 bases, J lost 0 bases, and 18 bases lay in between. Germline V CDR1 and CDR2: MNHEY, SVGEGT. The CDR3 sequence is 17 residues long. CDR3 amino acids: CASSRAGLFSSYNEQFF. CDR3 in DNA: TGTGCCAGCAGCCGCGCGGGACTGTTCAGCTCCTACAATGAGCAGTTCTTC.

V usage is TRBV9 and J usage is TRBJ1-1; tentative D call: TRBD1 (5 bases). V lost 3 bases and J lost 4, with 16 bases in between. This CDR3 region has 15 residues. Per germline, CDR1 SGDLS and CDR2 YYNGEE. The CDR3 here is CASSAARWGVTEAFF. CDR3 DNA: TGTGCCAGCAGCGCTGCTCGATGGGGGGTCACTGAAGCTTTCTTT.

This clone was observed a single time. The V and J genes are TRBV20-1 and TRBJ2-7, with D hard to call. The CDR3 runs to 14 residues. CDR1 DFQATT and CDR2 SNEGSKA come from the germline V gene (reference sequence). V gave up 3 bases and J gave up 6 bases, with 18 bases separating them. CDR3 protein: CSASLANVRREQYF. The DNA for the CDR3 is TGCAGTGCTAGTTTGGCGAACGTGAGGCGCGAGCAGTACTTC.

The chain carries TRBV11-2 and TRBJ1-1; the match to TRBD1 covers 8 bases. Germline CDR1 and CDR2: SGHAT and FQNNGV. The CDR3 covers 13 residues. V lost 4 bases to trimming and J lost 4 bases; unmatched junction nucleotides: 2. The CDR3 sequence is CASSSTGVTEAFF. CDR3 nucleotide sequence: TGTGCCAGCAGCTCGACAGGGGTCACTGAAGCTTTCTTT.

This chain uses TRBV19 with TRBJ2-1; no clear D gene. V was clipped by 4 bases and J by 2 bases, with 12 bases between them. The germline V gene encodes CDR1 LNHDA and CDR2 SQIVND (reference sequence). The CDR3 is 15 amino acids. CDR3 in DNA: TGTGCCAGTAGTAAGGTCCTAGTCACCTACAATGAGCAGTTCTTC. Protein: CASSKVLVTYNEQFF.

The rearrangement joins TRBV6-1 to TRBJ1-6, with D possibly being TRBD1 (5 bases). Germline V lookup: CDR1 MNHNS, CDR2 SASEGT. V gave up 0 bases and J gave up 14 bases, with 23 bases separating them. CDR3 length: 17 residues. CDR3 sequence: CASSEALRGGKGLTLHF. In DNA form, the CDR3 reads TGTGCCAGCAGTGAAGCGCTTCGGGGCGGGAAGGGTCTCACCCTCCACTTT.

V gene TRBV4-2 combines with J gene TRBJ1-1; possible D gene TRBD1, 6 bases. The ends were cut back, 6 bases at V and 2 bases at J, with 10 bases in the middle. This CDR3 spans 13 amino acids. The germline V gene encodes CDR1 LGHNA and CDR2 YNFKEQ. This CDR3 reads CASRMDRNTEAFF. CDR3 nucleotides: TGTGCCAGCAGGATGGACAGAAACACTGAAGCTTTCTTT.

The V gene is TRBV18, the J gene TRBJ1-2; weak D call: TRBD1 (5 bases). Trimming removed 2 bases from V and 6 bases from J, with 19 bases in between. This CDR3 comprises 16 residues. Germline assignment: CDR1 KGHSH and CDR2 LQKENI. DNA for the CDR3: TGTGCCAGCTCACCAGACCTGACAGCTCGGGTCGATGGCTACACCTTC. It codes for CASSPDLTARVDGYTF.

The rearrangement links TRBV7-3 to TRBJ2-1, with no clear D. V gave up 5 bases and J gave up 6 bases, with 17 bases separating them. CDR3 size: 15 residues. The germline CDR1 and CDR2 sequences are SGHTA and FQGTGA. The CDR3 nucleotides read TGTGCCAGCAGCCCTCGCGGTTTCCGAGGCAATGAGCAGTTCTTC. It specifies CASSPRGFRGNEQFF.